What follows are 10 T cell receptor beta chains derived from one specimen sequenced in a study of spatial heterogeneity in lung cancer. TCRdb used MiXCR to reprocess the 5' RACE reads, holding one entry per CDR3 protein. The sample comprises approximately 25,000 distinct CDR3 sequences, 5.5% to 7.5% of which are singletons, and more than 13% rests with the top ten. As for time point: sample taken at primary tumor resection. The sample consisted of PBMCs, taken at surgery. These receptors were collected from a male donor with early-stage non-small cell lung cancer.

V is TRBV24-1 and J is TRBJ2-2; D possibly uses TRBD1 or TRBD2 (5 bases each). Between the trimmed V and J ends, which lost 10 bases and 0 bases, there was a span of 8 bases. This CDR3 is 13 amino acids long. Germline assignment: CDR1 KGHDR and CDR2 SFDVKD. The chain's CDR3 is CATGTSNTGELFF. DNA of the CDR3: TGTGCCACGGGGACCTCGAACACCGGGGAGCTGTTTTTT.

The genes are TRBV28 and TRBJ2-2; unclear D gene. Per the germline V gene, CDR1 is MDHEN and CDR2 is SYDVKM. Deletions cut 5 bases from V and 1 base from J, with 5 bases between. CDR3 size: 13 residues. CDR3 in amino acids: CASSKRNTGELFF. In DNA, the CDR3 is TGTGCCAGCAGTAAGAGGAACACCGGGGAGCTGTTTTTT.

There are many counts of this clonotype. The chain employs TRBV7-9 and TRBJ2-1; either TRBD1 or TRBD2 may supply D (5 bases each). CDR1 and CDR2 from the germline V gene are SEHNR and FQNEAQ (reference sequence). V lost 1 base and J 4 bases, leaving 8 bases between the germline ends. The CDR3 has 14 amino acids. The CDR3 region has the DNA TGTGCCAGCAGCTTAGGGGGACCATACAATGAGCAGTTCTTC. Residues: CASSLGGPYNEQFF.

This clonotype was picked up many times. The chain employs TRBV28 and TRBJ2-3; no clear D gene. The germline CDR1 and CDR2 sequences are MDHEN and SYDVKM. This CDR3 spans 11 amino acids. V gave up 2 bases and J gave up 10 bases, with 7 bases separating them. CDR3 in DNA: TGTGCCAGCAGTTTAAGCCGTGCGCAGTATTTT. As protein: CASSLSRAQYF.

This clonotype appeared many times. J is TRBJ1-2 and V is TRBV20-1, with 8 bases fitting TRBD1. The CDR3 is 14 amino acids. The V segment lost 3 bases and the J segment 2 bases; nucleotides outside the gene matches: 5. Germline V CDR1 and CDR2: DFQATT, SNEGSKA (reference sequence). The CDR3 sequence: CSARAGGENYGYTF. Here the CDR3 DNA reads TGCAGTGCTAGGGCAGGGGGCGAGAACTATGGCTACACCTTC.

The table lists this clonotype with many counts. The chain has TRBV5-1 and TRBJ1-2; D gene unclear. The germline V gene encodes CDR1 SGHRS and CDR2 YFSETQ. The V end was cut by 0 bases, the J end by 2 bases, with 8 bases between. The CDR3 spans 14 residues. The CDR3 is CASSLALENYGYTF. CDR3 nucleotide sequence: TGCGCCAGCAGCTTGGCCTTAGAAAACTATGGCTACACCTTC.

The rearrangement joins TRBV28 to TRBJ1-4; tentatively, D is TRBD1 (5 bases). CDR1 is MDHEN, CDR2 SYDVKM, per germline. Trimming took 2 bases from V and 3 from J, leaving 7 bases between them. The CDR3 consists of 14 residues. The CDR3 loop is CASSLLQANEKLFF. CDR3 DNA sequence: TGTGCCAGCAGTTTACTACAGGCTAATGAAAAACTGTTTTTT.

This clonotype was seen repeatedly, ten times or more. The V and J genes are TRBV7-8 and TRBJ2-1, with 9 positions matching TRBD1. Germline trimming cut 3 bases from V and 7 bases from J; bases unmatched to any gene: 4. Germline V gene data show CDR1 as SGHVS and CDR2 as FQNEAQ. This CDR3 has 14 residues. The chain's CDR3 is CASSLRTGVNEQFF. CDR3 sequence (DNA): TGTGCCAGCAGCTTGAGGACAGGGGTTAATGAGCAGTTCTTC.

Many counts were recorded for this clonotype. This sequence joins TRBV9 and TRBJ2-1, with 8 nucleotides matching TRBD1. This CDR3 contains 14 residues. The V and J ends lost 4 bases and 6 bases, in that order; junction bases with no gene match: 6. The V gene's germline CDR1 is SGDLS and CDR2 YYNGEE. The CDR3 nucleotides read TGTGCCAGCAGCCCAGGGGGCAGAGTCAATGAGCAGTTCTTC. Its translation: CASSPGGRVNEQFF.

The chain recombines TRBV18 with TRBJ2-3; 9 bases align to TRBD2. The junction had 2 bases not matched to a gene; V was cut back by 4 bases and J by 0 bases. The CDR3 is 15 amino acids. Germline V gene lookup returns CDR1 KGHSH and CDR2 LQKENI. The CDR3 protein is CASSLAGASTDTQYF. CDR3 DNA sequence: TGTGCCAGCTCACTAGCGGGGGCAAGCACAGATACGCAGTATTTT.